The 2 T cell receptor beta chains listed next were all sequenced from one sample in a study of cytomegalovirus exposure and HLA in healthy donors. The primer mix had 60 Vbeta and 13 Jbeta primers. Generated by immunoSEQ multiplex PCR, the TCRdb table keeps only in-frame clones and is missing some. The top ten hold 2.5% to 3% of the sample, which has over 85,000 clones, over 80% seen once. The material sequenced was PBMCs. These receptors originate from a man aged 40-50 years in good health and CMV-seronegative.

This clone was picked up a small number of times. The CDR3 here is CASTEGGYTEAFF. The CDR3, as DNA: TGTGCCAGCACCGAAGGGGGCTACACTGAAGCTTTCTTT. The genes are TRBV25-1 and TRBJ1-1; 7 positions agree with TRBD1. From germline, CDR1 is MGHDK and CDR2 SYGVNS. The CDR3 consists of 13 residues. V gave up 7 bases and J gave up 3 bases; unmatched junction bases: 5.

This clone is a singleton in its sample. V and J are TRBV11-3 and TRBJ2-7; 7 positions match TRBD1. From germline, CDR1 is SGHNT and CDR2 YENEEA. The junction had 2 bases not matched to a gene; V was cut back by 3 bases and J by 3 bases. This CDR3 comprises 13 residues. Here the CDR3 DNA reads TGTGCCAGCAGCTTCGGGACAGACTACGAGCAGTACTTC. Its protein is CASSFGTDYEQYF.